Included here is one T cell receptor beta chain sequence, with context. Its antigen remains unidentified. This entry belongs to a study of early stage breast cancer tumors. The study, taken as a whole, reports: Compared with adjacent normal breast tissue, tumors showed about 2.3-fold greater T cell density and higher clonality.

Data came from immunoSEQ multiplex PCR; TCRdb stores just in-frame clones and leaves some out. The sample yields around 20,000 clones, around four fifths seen once. V shed 4 bases and J shed 3 bases, with 13 bases lying between them. CDR3 length: 14 amino acids. Germline V gene lookup returns CDR1 SGDLS and CDR2 YYNGEE. The chain is built from TRBV9 and TRBJ1-1, with D possibly being TRBD1 (5 bases). This clonotype was obtained from a person aged 70 to 80 with breast cancer. Sequencing was performed on blood. The CDR3 DNA reads as TGTGCCAGCAGCTGGCGGGGAGGGGACACTGAAGCTTTCTTT. Encoded protein: CASSWRGGDTEAFF.